A single sample is the source of the 14 T cell receptor beta chains below, sequenced in a study of T cell repertoires in cytomegalovirus infection. Each CDR3 protein gets one entry after TCRdb re-called the reads with MiXCR. This sample has 310,000 or so distinct CDR3 sequences, with about 17% found just once. What was sequenced was PBMCs. These receptors were taken from a human donor in good health (CMV status not recorded). Some clones in this sample may be carry-over from other donors' samples.

The table lists this clonotype with many counts. The genes are TRBV11-2 and TRBJ2-7; D is uncertain. The germline CDR1 and CDR2 sequences are SGHAT and FQNNGV. The length of the CDR3 is 12 residues. V lost 2 bases and J lost 6, with 8 bases in between. Here the CDR3 reads CASSLRSGEQYF. The CDR3 DNA reads as TGTGCCAGCAGCTTACGTTCTGGCGAGCAGTACTTC.

As concerns this clonotype: One base away lies a much larger clone, so this may be a sequencing read error. V gene TRBV12-3 or TRBV12-4 combines with J gene TRBJ2-3; tentatively, D is TRBD2 (5 bases). The CDR3 sequence is 12 residues long. The CDR3 loop is CTSSTGADTQYF. CDR3 in DNA: TGTACCAGCAGTACCGGGGCAGATACGCAGTATTTT.

This clonotype was seen repeatedly, ten times or more. The genes are TRBV7-2 and TRBJ2-7; weak D call: TRBD2 (7 bases). The germline V gene has CDR1 SGHTA and CDR2 FQGNSA. This CDR3 is 15 amino acids long. Trimming took 2 bases from V and 3 from J, leaving 14 bases between them. As DNA, the CDR3 is TGTGCCAGCAGCTTACAGGGGCTAGCGGACTACGAGCAGTACTTC. Translation gives CASSLQGLADYEQYF.

This rearrangement joins TRBV12-5 to TRBJ1-1, with D possibly TRBD1 on 5 matching bases. CDR3 length equals 13 residues. V was shortened by 6 bases and J by 1 base, with 9 bases between the two germline ends. Germline V gene sequence: CDR1 LGHNT, CDR2 FRNRAP. The CDR3 region has the DNA TGTGCTAGTGGGGCACAGGCGAACACTGAAGCTTTCTTT. Its translation is CASGAQANTEAFF.

The sample holds many counts of this clonotype. V gene TRBV7-2 combines with J gene TRBJ2-3, with 9 bases matching TRBD2. CDR1 and CDR2 (germline): SGHTA, FQGNSA. The CDR3 has 16 amino acids. Trimming took 5 bases from V and 1 from J; bases not matched to a gene: 7. The CDR3 region is CASSPRSGGRTDTQYF. CDR3 DNA: TGTGCCAGCAGCCCCCGAAGCGGGGGGCGCACAGATACGCAGTATTTT.

V usage is TRBV4-2 and J usage is TRBJ1-1, with D uncertain. Trimming removed 0 bases from V and 1 base from J, with 21 bases in between. This CDR3 has 19 residues. CDR1 is LGHNA and CDR2 is YNFKEQ in the germline V gene. CDR3 sequence: CASSQEDGKFYDSNTEAFF. As DNA, the CDR3 is TGTGCCAGCAGCCAAGAAGACGGAAAGTTTTATGACTCGAACACTGAAGCTTTCTTT.

This clonotype was recorded many times. The J gene is TRBJ2-1, the V gene TRBV12-3 or TRBV12-4, with TRBD1 matching over 8 bases. The CDR3 is 17 amino acids. The ends lost 5 bases at V and 8 bases at J; junction bases unmatched: 17. The CDR3 bases are TGTGCCAGCAGTCTCGCGACAGGGGCCCAGAGGGATGATGAGCAGTTCTTC. It codes for CASSLATGAQRDDEQFF.

The chain combines TRBV5-1 with TRBJ2-4; TRBD2 agrees at 11 bases. Germline V gene data show CDR1 as SGHRS and CDR2 as YFSETQ. The CDR3 is made up of 15 amino acids. Trimming cost V 0 bases and J 8 bases; bases outside gene matches: 4. CDR3 amino acids: CASSLALAGGHIQYF. The CDR3 DNA is TGCGCCAGCAGCTTGGCTTTAGCGGGGGGGCACATTCAGTACTTC.

V usage is TRBV7-2 and J usage is TRBJ2-2, with 11 nucleotides matching TRBD2. The J segment lost 4 bases and the V segment lost 2 bases, leaving 3 bases of the junction unmatched. This CDR3 is built from 16 residues. Looked up from germline, CDR1 is SGHTA and CDR2 is FQGNSA. As DNA, the CDR3 is TGTGCCAGCAGCTTACTAGCGGGGGGTTTCACCGGGGAGCTGTTTTTT. Encoded protein: CASSLLAGGFTGELFF.

This clonotype was recorded many times. The chain joins TRBV7-3 to TRBJ2-1; weak D call: TRBD2 (5 bases). Deletions cut 5 bases from V and 16 bases from J, with 24 bases between. CDR1 SGHTA and CDR2 FQGTGA come from the germline V gene. The CDR3 totals 14 residues. The CDR3 bases are TGTGCCAGCAGCAAACCTTCCGAGGGTACGAAGAAATTCTTC. Amino acid sequence: CASSKPSEGTKKFF.

The genes are TRBV6-2 or TRBV6-3 and TRBJ2-5; 7 bases agree with TRBD2. Trimming took 4 bases from V and 1 from J; bases not matched to a gene: 6. CDR3 length: 15 residues. Per germline, CDR1 MNHEY and CDR2 SVGEGT. The CDR3: CASSLTWGGQETQYF. In DNA, the CDR3 is TGTGCCAGCAGTTTAACTTGGGGGGGCCAAGAGACCCAGTACTTC.

A few counts support this clonotype. J is TRBJ1-2 and V is TRBV18, with 7 bases matching TRBD1. The CDR3 is 16 residues long. Germline CDR1 is KGHSH and CDR2 is LQKENI. The V gene end was trimmed by 4 bases and the J gene end by 1 base; junction bases not matched to a gene: 9. Here the CDR3 reads CASSRASTGNNYGYTF. CDR3 bases: TGTGCCAGCTCACGGGCCTCGACAGGGAATAACTATGGCTACACCTTC.

The V call is TRBV6-8, the J call TRBJ2-7; D perhaps matches TRBD2 (5 bases). Germline V gives CDR1 MNHGY, CDR2 SAAAGT. The V end was cut by 0 bases, the J end by 3 bases, with 12 bases between. The CDR3 has 15 amino acids. This chain's CDR3 is CASSYSLRALYEQYF. The CDR3 nucleotides are TGTGCCAGCAGTTACTCTCTGAGGGCCCTCTACGAGCAGTACTTC.

The rearrangement uses TRBV12-3 or TRBV12-4 and TRBJ2-2; D remains unclear. CDR3 length: 15 residues. Trimming shortened V by 2 bases and J by 2 bases, and 9 bases separated the two germline ends. The CDR3 coding sequence is TGTGCCAGCAGTTTACTTCCTCTAAACACCGGGGAGCTGTTTTTT. Encoded protein: CASSLLPLNTGELFF.